This passage covers 23 T cell receptor beta chains from one sample sequenced in a study of T cells in placental villitis. The libraries were made with immunoSEQ v4. Sequencing used immunoSEQ multiplex PCR; TCRdb keeps in-frame clones, though not all of them. The table includes roughly 6,300 clones, around 80% detected once. Sequences were obtained from placental tissue containing maternal and fetal cells. The receptor set was obtained from a human patient with infectious villitis; the placental T cells may come from both mother and fetus.

The rearrangement links TRBV7-9 to TRBJ2-5; D remains unclear. Trimming cost V 2 bases and J 5 bases, with 6 bases left between them. CDR1 is SEHNR and CDR2 is FQNEAQ in the germline V gene (reference sequence). CDR3 size: 12 residues. The CDR3 DNA reads as TGTGCCAGCAGCTTAATAGGGGAGACCCAGTACTTC. Translated, it gives CASSLIGETQYF.

The chain joins TRBV5-1 to TRBJ1-2; 7 bases are a match to TRBD1. The CDR3 contains 12 residues. Trimming took 0 bases from V and 7 from J; bases not matched to a gene: 0. The germline gives CDR1 SGHRS, CDR2 YFSETQ. The CDR3 DNA is TGCGCCAGCAGCTTGGACAGGGGTGGCTACACCTTC. Protein sequence: CASSLDRGGYTF. Full variable domain (remainder filled in from reference TRBV5-1 and TRBJ1-2): KAGVTQTPRYLIKTRGQQVTLSCSPISGHRSVSWYQQTPGQGLQFLFEYFSETQRNKGNFPGRFSGRQFSNSRSEMNVSTLELGDSALYLCASSLDRGGYTFGSGTRLTVV.

For the CDR3, the DNA is TGCGCCAGCAGCCAAGGACAGGGGACCTACGAGCAGTACTTC. Amino acids: CASSQGQGTYEQYF. This sequence joins TRBV4-3 and TRBJ2-7; 8 bases agree with TRBD1. Germline loops: CDR1 LGHNA, CDR2 YSLEER. The CDR3 sequence is 14 residues long. With 1 base clipped from V and 2 bases from J, the junction kept 1 base outside the gene matches.

By share, this clone counts as large (0.1 to 1%). The rearrangement uses TRBV19 and TRBJ1-5; no definite D call. With 6 bases removed from V and 0 bases from J, the gap between germline ends came to 3 bases. The CDR3 runs 12 residues. In germline, CDR1 is LNHDA, CDR2 SQIVND (reference sequence). CDR3 amino acids: CASRSSNQPQHF. The DNA of the CDR3 is TGTGCCAGTAGAAGTAGCAATCAGCCCCAGCATTTT.

The chain has TRBV2 and TRBJ1-6, with TRBD1 identical over 9 bases. The CDR3 runs to 16 residues. After removal of 6 bases from V and 6 bases from J, the junction contained 9 bases not matched to a gene. In germline, CDR1 is SNHLY, CDR2 FYNNEI. Here the CDR3 reads CASSHGQGISNSPLHF. The CDR3 region has the DNA TGTGCCAGCAGCCACGGACAGGGGATTAGTAATTCACCCCTCCACTTT.

This rearrangement joins TRBV7-2 to TRBJ2-1, with D maybe TRBD2 (6 bases). V was shortened by 0 bases and J by 7 bases, with 7 bases between the two germline ends. Germline V gene sequence: CDR1 SGHTA, CDR2 FQGNSA. The CDR3 consists of 13 residues. The CDR3 protein is CASSLAGGNEQFF. In nucleotides, the CDR3 is TGTGCCAGCAGCTTAGCGGGGGGAAATGAGCAGTTCTTC.

The chain is built from TRBV19 and TRBJ2-4, with D perhaps matching TRBD1 or TRBD2 (5 bases each). The germline V and J ends were trimmed by 8 bases and 1 base, with 21 bases remaining between them. Germline CDR1 is LNHDA and CDR2 is SQIVND (reference sequence). The CDR3 extends over 17 amino acids. In DNA form, the CDR3 reads TGTGCCAGTTCCTATGGGGACGGGGCGAGGGCCAAAAACATTCAGTACTTC. It encodes CASSYGDGARAKNIQYF.

The chain links TRBV6-2 or TRBV6-3 to TRBJ2-3; 10 nucleotides match TRBD2. This CDR3 has 14 residues. Per germline, CDR1 MNHEY and CDR2 SVGEGT. The ends lost 5 bases at V and 2 bases at J; junction bases unmatched: 1. CDR3 sequence: CASSSGGATDTQYF. The CDR3 DNA is TGTGCCAGCAGTAGCGGGGGGGCCACAGATACGCAGTATTTT.

The genes are TRBV7-9 and TRBJ1-5; D is ambiguous. The CDR3 runs to 13 residues. Germline V gene sequence: CDR1 SEHNR, CDR2 FQNEAQ (reference sequence). V dropped 4 bases and J dropped 2 bases, with 6 bases sitting between them. CDR3 amino acids: CASSWSGNQPQHF. In DNA, the CDR3 is TGTGCCAGCAGCTGGTCGGGCAATCAGCCCCAGCATTTT.

A few counts support this clone. This rearrangement joins TRBV6-2 or TRBV6-3 to TRBJ2-1; 7 bases match TRBD2. The CDR3 runs to 14 residues. Trimming removed 6 bases from V and 6 bases from J; junction bases left unmatched: 8. CDR1 is MNHEY, CDR2 SVGEGT, per germline. The CDR3 protein is CASSLRLAPNEQFF. CDR3 in DNA: TGTGCCAGCAGCCTACGACTAGCACCCAATGAGCAGTTCTTC.

This CDR3 is CASSQYNTDTQYF. The CDR3 bases are TGTGCCAGCAGCCAATACAACACAGATACGCAGTATTTT. V and J are TRBV14 and TRBJ2-3, with unresolved D. V was cut by 2 bases and J by 2 bases, with 5 bases left in between. The CDR3 spans 13 residues. Germline CDR1 and CDR2: SGHDN and FVKESK.

This chain uses TRBV13 with TRBJ1-1; D is ambiguous. This CDR3 is built from 12 residues. Germline assignment: CDR1 PRHDT and CDR2 FYEKMQ (reference sequence). The V end was cut by 4 bases, the J end by 1 base, with 4 bases between. In DNA, the CDR3 is TGTGCCAGCAGCTCAGGGAACACTGAAGCTTTCTTT. It yields the protein CASSSGNTEAFF.

The chain carries TRBV11-2 and TRBJ1-1; TRBD1 matches 7 bases. Germline V CDR1 and CDR2: SGHAT, FQNNGV. With 5 bases clipped from V and 1 base from J, the junction kept 7 bases outside the gene matches. The CDR3 contains 15 residues. CDR3 sequence: CASSARDSTNTEAFF. The CDR3 DNA reads TGTGCCAGCAGCGCACGGGACAGCACGAACACTGAAGCTTTCTTT. The full variable domain, its missing parts supplied by reference TRBV11-2 and TRBJ1-1, is EAGVAQSPRYKIIEKRQSVAFWCNPISGHATLYWYQQILGQGPKLLIQFQNNGVVDDSQLPKDRFSAERLKGVDSTLKIQPAKLEDSAVYLCASSARDSTNTEAFFGQGTRLTVV.

The gene calls are TRBV5-1 and TRBJ2-5; D may be TRBD1 (6 bases). The CDR3 is 17 amino acids. V was cut by 0 bases and J by 2 bases, with 17 bases left in between. Germline V gene data show CDR1 as SGHRS and CDR2 as YFSETQ. CDR3 residues: CASSLAVGGMGQETQYF. CDR3 nucleotide sequence: TGCGCCAGCAGCTTGGCTGTAGGGGGTATGGGGCAAGAGACCCAGTACTTC. Complete variable domain (other parts from reference TRBV5-1 and TRBJ2-5): KAGVTQTPRYLIKTRGQQVTLSCSPISGHRSVSWYQQTPGQGLQFLFEYFSETQRNKGNFPGRFSGRQFSNSRSEMNVSTLELGDSALYLCASSLAVGGMGQETQYFGPGTRLLVL.

V is TRBV7-9 and J is TRBJ1-4; a weak D match, TRBD1 (5 bases). This CDR3 is 13 amino acids long. Per germline, CDR1 SEHNR and CDR2 FQNEAQ (reference sequence). V dropped 4 bases and J dropped 5 bases, with 8 bases sitting between them. The CDR3 spells CASSSRANEKLFF. CDR3 sequence (DNA): TGTGCCAGCAGCTCCAGGGCCAATGAAAAACTGTTTTTT.

This sequence joins TRBV5-4 and TRBJ2-5; D might be TRBD2 (5 bases). Deletions cut 4 bases from V and 2 bases from J, with 9 bases between. This CDR3 contains 13 residues. Germline CDR1 reads SGHNT; CDR2 reads YYREEE (reference sequence). CDR3 DNA: TGTGCCAGCAGCGGATCGGGGCAAGAGACCCAGTACTTC. Residues: CASSGSGQETQYF.

The V call is TRBV7-8, the J call TRBJ2-2; 9 bases are a match to TRBD2. The CDR3 length is 17 residues. Per the germline V gene, CDR1 is SGHVS and CDR2 is FQNEAQ. V gave up 2 bases and J gave up 4 bases; unmatched junction bases: 8. For the CDR3, the DNA is TGTGCCAGCAGCTTAATTTCTGGCGGGGGGGCCACCGGGGAGCTGTTTTTT. This encodes CASSLISGGGATGELFF.

The V and J genes are TRBV9 and TRBJ1-2, with TRBD1 as a possible D gene (5 bases). V lost 1 base and J lost 0, with 28 bases in between. The CDR3 has 21 residues. Per germline, CDR1 SGDLS and CDR2 YYNGEE. CDR3 in amino acids: CASSVSTDMRNRWDPNYGYTF. CDR3 in DNA: TGTGCCAGCAGCGTATCAACAGACATGAGGAACCGATGGGACCCTAACTATGGCTACACCTTC.

The chain combines TRBV7-9 with TRBJ2-7; D is perhaps TRBD2 (5 bases). Deletions cut 5 bases from V and 6 bases from J, with 8 bases between. The CDR3 has 11 amino acids. Per the germline V gene, CDR1 is SEHNR and CDR2 is FQNEAQ (reference sequence). This CDR3 reads CASSPGVEQYF. The DNA of the CDR3 is TGTGCCAGCAGCCCCGGGGTCGAGCAGTACTTC.

The chain recombines TRBV7-9 with TRBJ2-3; D possibly corresponds to TRBD1 (6 bases). The V and J ends lost 2 bases and 1 base respectively, with 13 bases between them. CDR3 length: 16 amino acids. Germline V CDR1 and CDR2: SEHNR, FQNEAQ (reference sequence). This CDR3 is CASSLQGTVGTDTQYF. In nucleotides, the CDR3 is TGTGCCAGCAGCTTACAGGGGACGGTGGGCACAGATACGCAGTATTTT. Variable domain in full (rest from reference TRBV7-9 and TRBJ2-3): DTGVSQNPRHKITKRGQNVTFRCDPISEHNRLYWYRQTLGQGPEFLTYFQNEAQLEKSRLLSDRFSAERPKGSFSTLEIQRTEQGDSAMYLCASSLQGTVGTDTQYFGPGTRLTVL.

This chain connects TRBV27 to TRBJ2-5; D is ambiguous. The CDR3 covers 12 residues. The V gene's germline CDR1 is MNHEY and CDR2 SMNVEV (reference sequence). V lost 6 bases, J lost 5 bases, and 10 bases lay in between. DNA of the CDR3: TGTGCCAGCAGATCCCCTGCGGAGACCCAGTACTTC. It translates to CASRSPAETQYF.

The chain combines TRBV7-9 with TRBJ2-2; D is undetermined. Trimming removed 0 bases at V and 3 bases at J, with 5 bases between. The CDR3 length is 14 residues. CDR1 and CDR2 (germline): SEHNR, FQNEAQ (reference sequence). The CDR3 protein is CASSLAMDTGELFF. Here the CDR3 DNA reads TGTGCCAGCAGCTTAGCCATGGACACCGGGGAGCTGTTTTTT. The variable domain in full, completed from reference TRBV7-9 and TRBJ2-2, reads DTGVSQNPRHKITKRGQNVTFRCDPISEHNRLYWYRQTLGQGPEFLTYFQNEAQLEKSRLLSDRFSAERPKGSFSTLEIQRTEQGDSAMYLCASSLAMDTGELFFGEGSRLTVL.

The chain recombines TRBV7-2 with TRBJ1-1, with 8 nucleotides matching TRBD1. The CDR3 covers 14 residues. The germline gives CDR1 SGHTA, CDR2 FQGNSA. The junction had 8 bases not matched to a gene; V was cut back by 5 bases and J by 6 bases. CDR3 protein: CASSPYRGRSEAFF. The DNA of the CDR3 is TGTGCCAGCAGCCCCTACAGGGGGAGGTCTGAAGCTTTCTTT.